The clone carrying this TCR beta chain was picked up a small number of times. Antigen: not known. One entry per CDR3 protein results from TCRdb running MiXCR on the 5' RACE reads. The sample has some 12,000 distinct CDR3 sequences, around 52% seen once. Overall study findings and caveats: Tumor memory CD4+ T cell TCR gene usage was found to cluster with blood and lymph node memory CD4+ cells and with lymph node naive CD4+ cells. Tumor-infiltrating Treg TCR alpha and beta sequences overlapped most with tumor naive CD4+ T cells, then blood naive.

CD25-based Treg depletion was applied to purified naive CD4+ T cells. This sequence was found in a female donor with breast cancer. Sequences were obtained from tumor-infiltrating naive CD4+ T cells sorted from the breast tumor. The subset denotes: naive CD4+ T cells, CD4+CD45RA+CD25-.

CDR3 sequence: CAISESREQFF. The CDR3 DNA reads as TGTGCCATCAGTGAGTCTCGAGAGCAGTTCTTC. The rearrangement uses TRBV10-3 and TRBJ2-1, with unresolved D. The CDR3 extends over 11 amino acids. Per germline, CDR1 ENHRY and CDR2 SYGVKD. The ends were cut back, 0 bases at V and 10 bases at J, with 4 bases in the middle.